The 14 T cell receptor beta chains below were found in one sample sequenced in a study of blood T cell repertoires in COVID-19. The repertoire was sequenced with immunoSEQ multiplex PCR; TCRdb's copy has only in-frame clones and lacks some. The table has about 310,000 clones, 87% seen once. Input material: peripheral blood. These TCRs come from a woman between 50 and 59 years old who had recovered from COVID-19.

This CDR3 is CASSMVAGTEAFF. For the CDR3, the DNA is TGTGCCAGTAGTATGGTGGCGGGCACTGAAGCTTTCTTT. This sequence joins TRBV19 and TRBJ1-1; no reliable D call. The CDR3 has 13 residues. Looked up from germline, CDR1 is LNHDA and CDR2 is SQIVND (reference sequence). Trimming removed 3 bases from V and 4 bases from J, with 9 bases in between.

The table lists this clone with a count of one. CDR3 region: CAWRSLAGFTEQFF. The CDR3 coding sequence is TGTGCCTGGAGGTCACTAGCGGGATTCACTGAGCAGTTCTTC. J is TRBJ2-1 and V is TRBV30, with 10 bases identical to TRBD2. There are 14 residues in the CDR3. With 3 bases clipped from V and 9 bases from J, the junction kept 8 bases outside the gene matches. The germline gives CDR1 GTSNPN, CDR2 SVGIG (reference sequence).

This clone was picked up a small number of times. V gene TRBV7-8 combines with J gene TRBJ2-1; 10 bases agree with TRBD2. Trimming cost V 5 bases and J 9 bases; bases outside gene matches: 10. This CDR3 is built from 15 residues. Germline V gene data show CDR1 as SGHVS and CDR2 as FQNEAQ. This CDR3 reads CASSQSGRVAVEQFF. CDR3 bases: TGTGCCAGCAGCCAGAGCGGGAGGGTCGCAGTTGAGCAGTTCTTC.

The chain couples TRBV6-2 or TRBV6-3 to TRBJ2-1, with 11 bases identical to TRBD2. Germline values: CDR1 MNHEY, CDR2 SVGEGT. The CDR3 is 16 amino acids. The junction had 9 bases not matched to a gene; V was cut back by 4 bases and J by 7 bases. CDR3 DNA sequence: TGTGCCAGCAGTTCGCGTAGCGGGGGGGCAGGGAATGAGCAGTTCTTC. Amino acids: CASSSRSGGAGNEQFF.

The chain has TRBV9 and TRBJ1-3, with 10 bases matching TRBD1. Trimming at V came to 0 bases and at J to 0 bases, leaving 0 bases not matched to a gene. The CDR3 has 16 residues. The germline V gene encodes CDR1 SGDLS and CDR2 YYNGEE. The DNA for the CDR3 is TGTGCCAGCAGCGTAGGGACAGGGGGCTCTGGAAACACCATATATTTT. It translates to CASSVGTGGSGNTIYF. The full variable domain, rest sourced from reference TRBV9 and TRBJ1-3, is DSGVTQTPKHLITATGQRVTLRCSPRSGDLSVYWYQQSLDQGLQFLIQYYNGEERAKGNILERFSAQQFPDLHSELNLSSLELGDSALYFCASSVGTGGSGNTIYFGEGSWLTVV.

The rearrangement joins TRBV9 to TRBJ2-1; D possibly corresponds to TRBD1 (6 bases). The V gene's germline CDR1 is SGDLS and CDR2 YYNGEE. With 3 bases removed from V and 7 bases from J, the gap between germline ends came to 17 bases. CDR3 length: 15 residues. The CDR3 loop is CASSDSRGTRNEQFF. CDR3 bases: TGTGCCAGCAGCGATTCGAGGGGGACCCGGAATGAGCAGTTCTTC.

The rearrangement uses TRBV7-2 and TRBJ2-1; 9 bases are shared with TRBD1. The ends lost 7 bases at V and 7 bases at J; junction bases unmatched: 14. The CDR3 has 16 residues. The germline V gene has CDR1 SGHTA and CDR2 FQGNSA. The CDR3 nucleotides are TGTGCCAGCACCCTACAGGGGGCCACTCCCTGGAATGAGCAGTTCTTC. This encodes CASTLQGATPWNEQFF. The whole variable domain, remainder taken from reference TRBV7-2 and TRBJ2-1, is GAGVSQSPSNKVTEKGKDVELRCDPISGHTALYWYRQSLGQGLEFLIYFQGNSAPDKSGLPSDRFSAERTGGSVSTLTIQRTQQEDSAVYLCASTLQGATPWNEQFFGPGTRLTVL.

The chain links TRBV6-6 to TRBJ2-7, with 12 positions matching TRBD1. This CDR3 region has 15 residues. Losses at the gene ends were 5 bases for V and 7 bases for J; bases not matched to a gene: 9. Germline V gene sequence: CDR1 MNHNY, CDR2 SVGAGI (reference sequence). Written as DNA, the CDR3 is TGTGCCAGCAGTGCTCCGGGACAGGGGGCAGGGGAGCAGTACTTC. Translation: CASSAPGQGAGEQYF.

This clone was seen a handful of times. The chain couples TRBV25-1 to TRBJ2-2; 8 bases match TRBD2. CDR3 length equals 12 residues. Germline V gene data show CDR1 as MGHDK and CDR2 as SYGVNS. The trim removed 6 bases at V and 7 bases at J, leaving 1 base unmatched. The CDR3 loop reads CASRRGGGELFF. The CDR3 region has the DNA TGTGCCAGCAGACGGGGGGGCGGGGAGCTGTTTTTT.

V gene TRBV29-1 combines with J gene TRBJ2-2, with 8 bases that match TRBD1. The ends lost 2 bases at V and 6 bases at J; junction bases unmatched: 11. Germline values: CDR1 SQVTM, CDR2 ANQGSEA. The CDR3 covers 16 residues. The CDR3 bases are TGCAGCGTTGAAAAAGAACAGGGGGAAGAAGCCGGGGAGCTGTTTTTT. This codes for CSVEKEQGEEAGELFF.

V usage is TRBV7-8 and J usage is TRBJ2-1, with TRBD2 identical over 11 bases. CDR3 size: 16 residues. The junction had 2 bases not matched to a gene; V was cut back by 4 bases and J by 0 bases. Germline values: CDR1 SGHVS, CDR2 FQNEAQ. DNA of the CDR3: TGTGCCAGCAGCTCTCTAGCGGGGGGCTCCTACAATGAGCAGTTCTTC. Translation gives CASSSLAGGSYNEQFF.

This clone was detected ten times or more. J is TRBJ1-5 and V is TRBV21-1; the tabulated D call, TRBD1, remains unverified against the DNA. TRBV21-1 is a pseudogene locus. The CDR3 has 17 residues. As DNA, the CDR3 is TGTGCCAGCAGCAGCAAGCTTGCACAGGGGCTGACTCAGCCCCAGCATTTT. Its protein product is CASSSKLAQGLTQPQHF.

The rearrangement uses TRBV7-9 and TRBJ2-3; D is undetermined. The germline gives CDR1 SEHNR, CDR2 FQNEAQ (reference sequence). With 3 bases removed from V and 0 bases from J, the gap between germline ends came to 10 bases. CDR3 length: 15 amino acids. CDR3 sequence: CASSFLKSSTDTQYF. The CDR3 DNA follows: TGTGCCAGCAGCTTTCTAAAGTCTAGCACAGATACGCAGTATTTT.

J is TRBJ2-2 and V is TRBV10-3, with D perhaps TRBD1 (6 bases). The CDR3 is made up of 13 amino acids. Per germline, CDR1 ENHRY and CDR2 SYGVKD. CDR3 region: CTKTGQNTGELFF. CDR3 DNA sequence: TGTACAAAAACGGGACAGAACACCGGGGAGCTGTTTTTT.